This T cell receptor beta chain is from a study of CD8+ T cells in alopecia areata. V trimming: 0 bases; J trimming: 6 bases; junction bases outside the gene matches: 5. The CDR3 loop spans 15 amino acids. CDR1 is SGHTA, CDR2 FQGNSA, per germline. In each case, RNA was isolated and then reverse transcribed into cDNA as the sequencing template. Profiled with immunoSEQ multiplex PCR; TCRdb holds only in-frame clones, not every one. Among around 100,000 clones listed, approximately 52% were seen once. Sample: CD4+ T cells sorted from blood. The chain joins TRBV7-2 to TRBJ1-5; 7 nucleotides agree with TRBD1. The source of this sequence is a human donor in good health. Here the CDR3 DNA reads TGTGCCAGCAGCTTAGCGGGACAGCCGGGTCAGCCCCAGCATTTT. Protein sequence: CASSLAGQPGQPQHF.